These 14 T cell receptor beta chains were sequenced from one sample in a study of shared clonotypes between healthy human individuals. Profiled with immunoSEQ multiplex PCR; TCRdb holds only in-frame clones, not every one. There are approximately 2.5 million clones in the sample; 80% to 95% occur only once, and around 0.37% lies in the top ten. Sequencing was performed on naive CD4+ T cells from PBMCs. Stated subset: CD45RA+ positively selected. All receptors come from a man aged 18 to 35 in good health. Some clones in this sample may be carry-over from other donors' samples.

This clone was counted a single time. The rearrangement joins TRBV25-1 to TRBJ2-7; 7 nucleotides line up with TRBD1. The CDR3 has 14 amino acids. Germline-derived CDR1 and CDR2 are MGHDK and SYGVNS. V shed 5 bases, J shed 4 bases, and the junction held 8 bases outside the gene matches. CDR3 region: CASSFGTATYEQYF. The DNA of the CDR3 is TGTGCCAGCAGTTTTGGGACAGCAACGTACGAGCAGTACTTC.

The V call is TRBV7-2, the J call TRBJ1-2, with 10 bases that match TRBD1. Germline values: CDR1 SGHTA, CDR2 FQGNSA. The CDR3 has 16 amino acids. V gave up 2 bases and J gave up 8 bases; unmatched junction bases: 11. CDR3 protein: CASSLNSGTGAIGYTF. CDR3 bases: TGTGCCAGCAGCTTAAATTCCGGGACAGGGGCGATCGGCTACACCTTC.

J is TRBJ1-2 and V is TRBV5-1, with D maybe TRBD1 (6 bases). Germline V lookup: CDR1 SGHRS, CDR2 YFSETQ. This CDR3 region has 15 residues. Trimming shortened V by 0 bases and J by 4 bases, and 13 bases separated the two germline ends. The CDR3, as DNA: TGCGCCAGCAGCTTGGTAGGGGGTGGCGGCTATGGCTACACCTTC. This translates into CASSLVGGGGYGYTF.

The chain couples TRBV7-6 to TRBJ2-3; TRBD1 matches at 7 bases. CDR3 length equals 14 residues. From germline, CDR1 is SGHVS and CDR2 FNYEAQ. Germline trimming cut 1 base from V and 3 bases from J; bases unmatched to any gene: 1. CDR3 sequence (DNA): TGTGCCAGCAGCTTAGGACAGGGTACAGATACGCAGTATTTT. Its protein is CASSLGQGTDTQYF. The whole variable domain, remainder taken from reference TRBV7-6 and TRBJ2-3, is GAGVSQSPRYKVTKRGQDVALRCDPISGHVSLYWYRQALGQGPEFLTYFNYEAQQDKSGLPNDRFSAERPEGSISTLTIQRTEQRDSAMYRCASSLGQGTDTQYFGPGTRLTVL.

The chain recombines TRBV10-3 with TRBJ1-1; TRBD1 might be the D (5 bases). V lost 7 bases to trimming and J lost 6 bases, with 15 bases between them. There are 13 residues in the CDR3. The germline gives CDR1 ENHRY, CDR2 SYGVKD. CDR3 nucleotide sequence: TGTGCCATCACCGAAGGGCAGGGCGCTGAAGCTTTCTTT. This codes for CAITEGQGAEAFF.

V and J are TRBV4-1 and TRBJ2-2; D perhaps matches TRBD2 (6 bases). This CDR3 region has 16 residues. Germline CDR1 MGHRA, CDR2 YSYEKL. V was clipped by 4 bases and J by 2 bases, with 14 bases between them. The CDR3 nucleotides read TGCGCCAGCAGCCCCGGACTAATTGATAACACCGGGGAGCTGTTTTTT. This gives the protein CASSPGLIDNTGELFF.

The V and J genes are TRBV28 and TRBJ2-7; TRBD2 matches at 9 bases. Germline CDR1 MDHEN, CDR2 SYDVKM. Trimming at V came to 6 bases and at J to 8 bases, leaving 11 bases not matched to a gene. The CDR3 is 14 amino acids. CDR3 sequence reads: CASRTGTSPLQQYF. CDR3 DNA: TGTGCCAGCAGAACCGGGACTAGCCCCCTGCAGCAGTACTTC. The complete variable domain, with remaining parts taken from reference TRBV28 and TRBJ2-7, reads DVKVTQSSRYLVKRTGEKVFLECVQDMDHENMFWYRQDPGLGLRLIYFSYDVKMKEKGDIPEGYSVSREKKERFSLILESASTNQTSMYLCASRTGTSPLQQYFGPGTRLTVT.

The rearrangement uses TRBV10-3 and TRBJ1-3, with 7 bases identical to TRBD1. The V and J ends lost 3 bases and 4 bases, in that order; junction bases with no gene match: 6. CDR1 and CDR2 from the germline V gene are ENHRY and SYGVKD. This CDR3 region has 15 residues. CDR3 region: CAISEGTRGGNTIYF. The CDR3 DNA reads as TGTGCCATCAGTGAAGGGACCAGGGGGGGAAACACCATATATTTT.

The rearrangement links TRBV18 to TRBJ2-1; 10 bases align to TRBD2. Germline V gene lookup returns CDR1 KGHSH and CDR2 LQKENI. The CDR3 covers 16 residues. Losses at the gene ends were 3 bases for V and 7 bases for J; bases not matched to a gene: 9. The CDR3 region is CASSPLTSGIPNEQFF. The CDR3 DNA sequence: TGTGCCAGCTCACCCTTAACTAGCGGGATACCGAATGAGCAGTTCTTC.

This rearrangement joins TRBV28 to TRBJ2-7; 8 bases agree with TRBD1. Germline CDR1 is MDHEN and CDR2 is SYDVKM. The V segment lost 5 bases and the J segment 3 bases; nucleotides outside the gene matches: 12. The CDR3 spans 16 residues. CDR3 sequence (DNA): TGTGCCAGCAGTGCCACCCTCCGGACAGGGAGCTACGAGCAGTACTTC. Its protein product is CASSATLRTGSYEQYF. Based on the CDR3 plus reference TRBV28 and TRBJ2-7, the full variable domain is DVKVTQSSRYLVKRTGEKVFLECVQDMDHENMFWYRQDPGLGLRLIYFSYDVKMKEKGDIPEGYSVSREKKERFSLILESASTNQTSMYLCASSATLRTGSYEQYFGPGTRLTVT.

The chain couples TRBV5-4 to TRBJ2-1; TRBD2 matches at 7 bases. This CDR3 region has 12 residues. Germline V CDR1 and CDR2: SGHNT, YYREEE (reference sequence). The V gene end was trimmed by 4 bases and the J gene end by 14 bases; junction bases not matched to a gene: 9. The CDR3 DNA is TGTGCCAGCAGCGACCCGCGGGGGATGGAGTTCTTC. Translation gives CASSDPRGMEFF.

The chain couples TRBV7-8 to TRBJ2-5, with TRBD2 matching 9 bases. V shed 5 bases, J shed 8 bases, and the junction held 12 bases outside the gene matches. The CDR3 loop spans 15 amino acids. Germline loops: CDR1 SGHVS, CDR2 FQNEAQ. CDR3 sequence reads: CASSPPLVAGATQYF. DNA for the CDR3: TGTGCCAGCAGCCCCCCCCTAGTAGCGGGAGCCACCCAGTACTTC.

The chain carries TRBV7-9 and TRBJ2-3; 11 bases agree with TRBD2. Germline V gene data show CDR1 as SEHNR and CDR2 as FQNEAQ (reference sequence). This CDR3 comprises 18 residues. Unmatched junction bases numbered 12, after V lost 4 bases and J lost 3 bases. CDR3 protein: CASSSSRGGTSGTDTQYF. CDR3 nucleotides: TGTGCCAGCAGCTCCTCCCGCGGGGGGACTAGCGGAACAGATACGCAGTATTTT.

The chain links TRBV28 to TRBJ1-5, with D possibly matching TRBD1 (5 bases). This CDR3 has 13 amino acids. CDR1 and CDR2 (germline): MDHEN, SYDVKM. Trimming took 5 bases from V and 7 from J, leaving 12 bases between them. The CDR3 region is CASSIVRDQPQHF. CDR3 sequence (DNA): TGTGCCAGCAGTATAGTGCGGGACCAGCCCCAGCATTTT.